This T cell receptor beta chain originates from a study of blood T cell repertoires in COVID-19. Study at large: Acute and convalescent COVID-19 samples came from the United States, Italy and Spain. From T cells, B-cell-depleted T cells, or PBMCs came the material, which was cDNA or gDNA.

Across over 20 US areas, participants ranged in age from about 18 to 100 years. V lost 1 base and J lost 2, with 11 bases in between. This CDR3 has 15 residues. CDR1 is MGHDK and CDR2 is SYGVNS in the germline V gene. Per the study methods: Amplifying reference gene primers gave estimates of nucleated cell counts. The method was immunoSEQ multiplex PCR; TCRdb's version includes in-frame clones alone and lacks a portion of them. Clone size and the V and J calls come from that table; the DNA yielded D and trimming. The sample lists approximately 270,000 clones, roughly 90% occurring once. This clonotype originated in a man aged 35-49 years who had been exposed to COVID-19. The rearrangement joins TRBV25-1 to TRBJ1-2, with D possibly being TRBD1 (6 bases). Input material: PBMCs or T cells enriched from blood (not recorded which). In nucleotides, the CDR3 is TGTGCCAGCAGTGAATTCGGACAGCTGAACTATGGCTACACCTTC. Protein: CASSEFGQLNYGYTF.